This TCR beta chain emerged from a study of Tregs in tolerant kidney transplant recipients. Germline CDR1 reads SGHTA; CDR2 reads FQGNSA. Trimming cost V 5 bases and J 6 bases, with 17 bases left between them. CDR3 length equals 16 residues. This clone was detected only once. Its target is not known. Clones were read by immunoSEQ multiplex PCR, and TCRdb kept only the in-frame ones, dropping some. The data hold hundreds of thousands of clones, with 80% to 85% observed a single time. Unstimulated Tregs (CD4+CD25+CD127-) and CD4+CD25- non-Tregs were sorted from PBMCs. Study-level results: Findings come from small patient numbers and require larger validation.

This receptor was identified in a human donor in good health. Sequencing was done on a sample of CD4+ T cells from blood. V and J are TRBV7-2 and TRBJ2-6, with D perhaps being TRBD1 or TRBD2 (5 bases each). This CDR3 is CASSLRGRRVANVLTF. Written as DNA, the CDR3 is TGTGCCAGCAGCCTGAGGGGACGGCGGGTGGCCAACGTCCTGACTTTC.